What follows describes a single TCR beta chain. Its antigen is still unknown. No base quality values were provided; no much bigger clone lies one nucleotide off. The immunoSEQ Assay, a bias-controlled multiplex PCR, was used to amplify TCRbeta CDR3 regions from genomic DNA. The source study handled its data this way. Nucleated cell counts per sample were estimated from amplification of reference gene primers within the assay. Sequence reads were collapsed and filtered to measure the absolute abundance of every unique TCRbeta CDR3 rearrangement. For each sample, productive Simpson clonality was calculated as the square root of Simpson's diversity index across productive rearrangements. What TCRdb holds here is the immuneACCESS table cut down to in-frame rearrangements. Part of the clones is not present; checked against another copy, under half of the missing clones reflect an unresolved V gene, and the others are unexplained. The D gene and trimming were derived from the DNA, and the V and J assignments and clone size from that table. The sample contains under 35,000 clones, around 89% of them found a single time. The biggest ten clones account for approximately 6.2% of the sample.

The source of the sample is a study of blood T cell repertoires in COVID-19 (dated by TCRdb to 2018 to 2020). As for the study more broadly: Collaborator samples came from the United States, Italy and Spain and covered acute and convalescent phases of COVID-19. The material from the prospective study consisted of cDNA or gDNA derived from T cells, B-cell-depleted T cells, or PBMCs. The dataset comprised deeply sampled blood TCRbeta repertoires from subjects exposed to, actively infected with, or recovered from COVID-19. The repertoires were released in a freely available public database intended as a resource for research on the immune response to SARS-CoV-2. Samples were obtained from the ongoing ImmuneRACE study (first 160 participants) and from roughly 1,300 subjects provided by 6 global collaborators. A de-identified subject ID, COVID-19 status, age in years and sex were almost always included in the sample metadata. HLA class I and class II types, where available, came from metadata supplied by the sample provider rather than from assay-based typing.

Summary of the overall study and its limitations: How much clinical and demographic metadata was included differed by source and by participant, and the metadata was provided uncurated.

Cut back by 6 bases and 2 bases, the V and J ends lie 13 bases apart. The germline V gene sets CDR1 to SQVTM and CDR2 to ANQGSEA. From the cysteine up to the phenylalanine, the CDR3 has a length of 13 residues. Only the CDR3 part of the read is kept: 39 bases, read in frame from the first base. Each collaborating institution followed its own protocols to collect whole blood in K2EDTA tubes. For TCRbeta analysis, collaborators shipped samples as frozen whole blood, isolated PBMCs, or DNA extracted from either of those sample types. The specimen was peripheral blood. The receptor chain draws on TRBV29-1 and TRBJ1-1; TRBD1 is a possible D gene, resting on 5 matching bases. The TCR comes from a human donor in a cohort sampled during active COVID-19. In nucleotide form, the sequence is TGCAGCGTCCGATTGGGGGGAAACACTGAAGCTTTCTTT. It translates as CSVRLGGNTEAFF. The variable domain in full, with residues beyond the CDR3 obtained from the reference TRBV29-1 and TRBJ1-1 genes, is SAVISQKPSRDICQRGTSLTIQCQVDSQVTMMFWYRQQPGQSLTLIATANQGSEATYESGFVIDKFPISRPNLTFSTLTVSNMSPEDSSIYLCSVRLGGNTEAFFGQGTRLTVV.